What follows are 30 T cell receptor beta chains derived from one specimen sequenced in a study of PD-1 blockade in classical Hodgkin lymphoma. Sequencing was performed with immunoSEQ multiplex PCR; in TCRdb, only in-frame clones are kept and a portion is missing. The data hold about 11,000 clones, with about 80% observed a single time. Every single patient, without exception, relapsed after autologous stem cell transplantation, and brentuximab vedotin exposure varied. Sequences were derived from peripheral blood mononuclear cells (PBMCs), sampled before the second cycle of nivolumab. These receptors all stem from a human donor with classical Hodgkin lymphoma.

The rearrangement uses TRBV9 and TRBJ2-1; TRBD1 matches 9 bases. The germline gives CDR1 SGDLS, CDR2 YYNGEE. Trimming cost V 5 bases and J 4 bases; bases outside gene matches: 13. The CDR3 runs 17 residues. CDR3 nucleotides: TGTGCCAGCAGTGATCCTAGTAGGACAGGGGAATACAATGAGCAGTTCTTC. Its protein product is CASSDPSRTGEYNEQFF.

This clone turned up a few times. The genes are TRBV15 and TRBJ1-5, with D perhaps TRBD1 (6 bases). Trimming took 5 bases from V and 7 from J, leaving 12 bases between them. Germline V gene lookup returns CDR1 LNHNV and CDR2 YYDKDF (reference sequence). The CDR3 runs 13 residues. The CDR3 nucleotides are TGTGCCACCAGCCGCGGGACAAGGCAGCCCCAGCATTTT. It translates to CATSRGTRQPQHF.

The chain is built from TRBV6-1 and TRBJ2-1; D may be TRBD1 (5 bases). Germline V gene lookup returns CDR1 MNHNS and CDR2 SASEGT. This CDR3 contains 15 residues. Trimming shortened V by 6 bases and J by 0 bases, and 12 bases separated the two germline ends. The CDR3 DNA reads TGTGCCAGCAGGCAAGGGGTCAACTCCTACAATGAGCAGTTCTTC. Translated: CASRQGVNSYNEQFF.

The count of this clone is one. V gene TRBV21-1 combines with J gene TRBJ2-1; TRBD2 reflects the table's D call only, with no check against the DNA. TRBV21-1 is a known pseudogene. CDR3 length equals 15 residues. CDR3: CASSNGTSGYGWQFF. DNA of the CDR3: TGTGCCAGCAGCAATGGGACTAGCGGTTATGGGTGGCAGTTCTTC.

The J gene is TRBJ1-4, the V gene TRBV25-1, with D possibly matching TRBD1 (5 bases). Between the trimmed V and J ends, which lost 3 bases and 7 bases, there was a span of 9 bases. Germline values: CDR1 MGHDK, CDR2 SYGVNS. The CDR3 runs to 13 residues. Here the CDR3 reads CASSDRVGEKLFF. The CDR3, as DNA: TGTGCCAGCAGTGACAGGGTGGGTGAAAAACTGTTTTTT. Filled out from reference TRBV25-1 and TRBJ1-4, the complete variable domain reads EADIYQTPRYLVIGTGKKITLECSQTMGHDKMYWYQQDPGMELHLIHYSYGVNSTEKGDLSSESTVSRIRTEHFPLTLESARPSHTSQYLCASSDRVGEKLFFGSGTQLSVL.

The CDR3 coding sequence is TGTGCCAGCGGCACAGTGAACTATGGCTACACCTTC. Encoded protein: CASGTVNYGYTF. The rearrangement links TRBV4-2 to TRBJ1-2; D ambiguous. CDR1 LGHNA and CDR2 YNFKEQ come from the germline V gene. The CDR3 extends over 12 amino acids. V was clipped by 8 bases and J by 2 bases, with 9 bases between them.

This chain links TRBV7-8 with TRBJ2-7; no clear D gene. Germline CDR1 is SGHVS and CDR2 is FQNEAQ. The CDR3 runs 13 residues. V gave up 2 bases and J gave up 4 bases, with 9 bases separating them. In DNA, the CDR3 is TGTGCCAGCAGCTTATCAATTTTGTACGAGCAGTACTTC. As protein: CASSLSILYEQYF.

Remarks on this clone: A far bigger clonotype differs at one base, so this is likely a read error. This chain uses TRBV7-6 with TRBJ2-1, with 9 nucleotides matching TRBD1. The CDR3 is 15 amino acids. V shed 1 base and J 7 bases; nucleotides not matched to a gene: 5. Germline V lookup: CDR1 SGHVS, CDR2 FNYEAQ. The CDR3 here is CASSLDRGPANEQFF. The CDR3, as DNA: TGTGCCAGCAGCTTAGACAGGGGGCCTGCGAATGAGCAGTTCTTC.

This sequence joins TRBV7-9 and TRBJ2-7, with D possibly being TRBD1 (6 bases). Trimming shortened V by 4 bases and J by 3 bases, and 10 bases separated the two germline ends. This CDR3 has 13 amino acids. Per germline, CDR1 SEHNR and CDR2 FQNEAQ (reference sequence). CDR3 nucleotide sequence: TGTGCCAGCAGCTCACAGGACAGCTACGAGCAGTACTTC. This sequence encodes CASSSQDSYEQYF. Combining the CDR3 with reference TRBV7-9 and TRBJ2-7 gives the whole variable domain DTGVSQNPRHKITKRGQNVTFRCDPISEHNRLYWYRQTLGQGPEFLTYFQNEAQLEKSRLLSDRFSAERPKGSFSTLEIQRTEQGDSAMYLCASSSQDSYEQYFGPGTRLTVT.

The gene calls are TRBV30 and TRBJ1-2, with 10 bases identical to TRBD1. The germline CDR1 and CDR2 sequences are GTSNPN and SVGIG (reference sequence). V lost 3 bases, J lost 1 base, and 5 bases stayed unmatched. CDR3 length equals 15 residues. Written as DNA, the CDR3 is TGTGCCTGGAGGGGACAGGGGAGGGATAACTATGGCTACACCTTC. Protein product: CAWRGQGRDNYGYTF.

The gene calls are TRBV7-3 and TRBJ1-5; 8 bases agree with TRBD1. Germline CDR1 is SGHTA and CDR2 is FQGTGA. V trimming: 4 bases; J trimming: 7 bases; junction bases outside the gene matches: 9. The CDR3 has 15 amino acids. The CDR3 reads CASSWTGSNGQPQHF. CDR3 nucleotide sequence: TGTGCCAGCAGCTGGACAGGGTCGAATGGACAGCCCCAGCATTTT.

The chain employs TRBV9 and TRBJ2-7; D is unclear. Trimming stripped 0 bases from V and 6 bases from J, with 10 bases between. CDR1 is SGDLS, CDR2 YYNGEE, per germline. The CDR3 contains 13 residues. CDR3 nucleotide sequence: TGTGCCAGCAGCGTAGCGCCCCGGCGCGAGCAGTACTTC. Its protein product is CASSVAPRREQYF.

The chain joins TRBV9 to TRBJ2-1; TRBD2 agrees at 8 bases. The germline CDR1 and CDR2 sequences are SGDLS and YYNGEE. J gave up 7 bases and V 0 bases, and 9 bases lay outside the gene matches. The CDR3 is 16 residues long. The CDR3 protein is CASSVGGLVGWNEQFF. For the CDR3, the DNA is TGTGCCAGCAGCGTAGGGGGACTAGTCGGGTGGAATGAGCAGTTCTTC.

J is TRBJ2-3 and V is TRBV7-9, with 7 bases aligning to TRBD1. The CDR3 contains 13 residues. Per the germline V gene, CDR1 is SEHNR and CDR2 is FQNEAQ (reference sequence). Trimming at V came to 5 bases and at J to 6 bases, leaving 5 bases not matched to a gene. CDR3 DNA: TGTGCCAGCAGCCCCACAGGGGCTGATACGCAGTATTTT. This gives the protein CASSPTGADTQYF.

This chain links TRBV5-1 with TRBJ2-5; D remains unclear. The germline V gene has CDR1 SGHRS and CDR2 YFSETQ. The CDR3 contains 14 residues. The germline V and J ends were trimmed by 0 bases and 3 bases, with 9 bases remaining between them. CDR3 nucleotide sequence: TGCGCCAGCAGCTTGGGACTGCTTAAAGAGACCCAGTACTTC. Encoded protein: CASSLGLLKETQYF. The full variable domain, completed using reference TRBV5-1 and TRBJ2-5, is KAGVTQTPRYLIKTRGQQVTLSCSPISGHRSVSWYQQTPGQGLQFLFEYFSETQRNKGNFPGRFSGRQFSNSRSEMNVSTLELGDSALYLCASSLGLLKETQYFGPGTRLLVL.

The chain employs TRBV28 and TRBJ2-7, with unresolved D. V gave up 2 bases and J gave up 5 bases, with 4 bases separating them. The CDR3 is made up of 11 amino acids. Germline V gene sequence: CDR1 MDHEN, CDR2 SYDVKM. CDR3 nucleotide sequence: TGTGCCAGCAGTTTACTGGACGAGCAGTACTTC. Protein product: CASSLLDEQYF. The full variable domain, rest sourced from reference TRBV28 and TRBJ2-7, is DVKVTQSSRYLVKRTGEKVFLECVQDMDHENMFWYRQDPGLGLRLIYFSYDVKMKEKGDIPEGYSVSREKKERFSLILESASTNQTSMYLCASSLLDEQYFGPGTRLTVT.

The chain links TRBV5-1 to TRBJ2-7; 10 nucleotides match TRBD2. This CDR3 is 16 amino acids long. The trim removed 4 bases at V and 6 bases at J, leaving 13 bases unmatched. Germline V gene data show CDR1 as SGHRS and CDR2 as YFSETQ. CDR3 coding DNA: TGCGCCAGCAGCCCCACCGGGACTAGCGTCCTAGGCGAGCAGTACTTC. Translated: CASSPTGTSVLGEQYF. The whole variable domain, filled in from reference TRBV5-1 and TRBJ2-7, reads KAGVTQTPRYLIKTRGQQVTLSCSPISGHRSVSWYQQTPGQGLQFLFEYFSETQRNKGNFPGRFSGRQFSNSRSEMNVSTLELGDSALYLCASSPTGTSVLGEQYFGPGTRLTVT.

The CDR3 coding sequence is TGTGCCAGCAGCTCCCCCGGGCCCAATGAGCAGTTCTTC. Its translation is CASSSPGPNEQFF. The chain joins TRBV5-4 to TRBJ2-1; D is undetermined. The CDR3 is 13 amino acids. Trimming pared 3 bases from V and 6 bases from J, leaving 10 bases between. Germline CDR1 and CDR2: SGHNT and YYREEE (reference sequence). The full variable domain, in which reference TRBV5-4 and TRBJ2-1 provide the parts outside the CDR3, is ETGVTQSPTHLIKTRGQQVTLRCSSQSGHNTVSWYQQALGQGPQFIFQYYREEENGRGNFPPRFSGLQFPNYSSELNVNALELDDSALYLCASSSPGPNEQFFGPGTRLTVL.

This clone was seen a few times. The gene calls are TRBV5-1 and TRBJ2-5, with 8 bases fitting TRBD2. Germline loops: CDR1 SGHRS, CDR2 YFSETQ. V trimming: 4 bases; J trimming: 2 bases; junction bases outside the gene matches: 7. CDR3 length: 15 residues. For the CDR3, the DNA is TGCGCCAGCAGCGCCTGGGGACTAGGACAAGAGACCCAGTACTTC. As protein: CASSAWGLGQETQYF.

The V gene is TRBV7-9, the J gene TRBJ1-1; D gene uncertain. Per the germline V gene, CDR1 is SEHNR and CDR2 is FQNEAQ (reference sequence). Trimming pared 5 bases from V and 6 bases from J, leaving 13 bases between. The CDR3 has 13 residues. CDR3 DNA: TGTGCCAGCAGCCTTCTCCAACGCGCTGAAGCTTTCTTT. Residues: CASSLLQRAEAFF.

The V gene is TRBV27, the J gene TRBJ2-5, with TRBD2 matching 11 bases. The CDR3 sequence is 19 residues long. V was pared by 6 bases and J by 4 bases, with 19 bases of the junction left unmatched. Germline assignment: CDR1 MNHEY and CDR2 SMNVEV (reference sequence). The CDR3 nucleotides are TGTGCCAGCAGACCCCCCCCGGGAGTAGCGGGAGGGCGGGGAGAGACCCAGTACTTC. Translated, it gives CASRPPPGVAGGRGETQYF.

This chain connects TRBV25-1 to TRBJ2-3, with a weak D call TRBD2 (6 bases). The germline CDR1 and CDR2 sequences are MGHDK and SYGVNS. V shed 4 bases and J shed 2 bases, with 19 bases lying between them. The CDR3 has 17 residues. Here the CDR3 DNA reads TGTGCCAGCAGTGGGCGGGGCCGGGACCCCCTCACAGATACGCAGTATTTT. It is translated as CASSGRGRDPLTDTQYF.

V usage is TRBV9 and J usage is TRBJ2-1, with D uncertain. The CDR3 totals 15 residues. Germline V lookup: CDR1 SGDLS, CDR2 YYNGEE. The V gene lost 0 bases and the J gene lost 1 base, with 8 bases spanning the gap. The chain's CDR3 is CASSVERSSYNEQFF. CDR3 coding DNA: TGTGCCAGCAGCGTAGAAAGGAGTTCCTACAATGAGCAGTTCTTC.

This rearrangement joins TRBV5-8 to TRBJ2-1; D gene ambiguous. The CDR3 loop spans 13 amino acids. V was pared by 0 bases and J by 9 bases, with 10 bases between. CDR1 is SGHTS and CDR2 is YDEGEE in the germline V gene. The CDR3 DNA reads as TGTGCCAGCAGCTTGGTTGTGGTCGGTGAGCAGTTCTTC. This translates into CASSLVVVGEQFF. Combining the CDR3 with reference TRBV5-8 and TRBJ2-1 gives the whole variable domain EAGVTQSPTHLIKTRGQQATLRCSPISGHTSVYWYQQALGLGLQFLLWYDEGEERNRGNFPPRFSGRQFPNYSSELNVNALELEDSALYLCASSLVVVGEQFFGPGTRLTVL.

The chain combines TRBV7-2 with TRBJ1-1, with TRBD1 as a possible D gene (6 bases). The germline V gene encodes CDR1 SGHTA and CDR2 FQGNSA. V dropped 5 bases and J dropped 2 bases, with 9 bases sitting between them. The CDR3 is 13 residues long. The CDR3: CASSQQGNTEAFF. CDR3 DNA sequence: TGTGCCAGCAGCCAACAGGGAAACACTGAAGCTTTCTTT. The full variable domain, completed using reference TRBV7-2 and TRBJ1-1, is GAGVSQSPSNKVTEKGKDVELRCDPISGHTALYWYRQSLGQGLEFLIYFQGNSAPDKSGLPSDRFSAERTGGSVSTLTIQRTQQEDSAVYLCASSQQGNTEAFFGQGTRLTVV.

This chain connects TRBV5-1 to TRBJ1-1; TRBD1 matches 9 bases. Per germline, CDR1 SGHRS and CDR2 YFSETQ. Trimming took 3 bases from V and 1 from J; bases not matched to a gene: 4. The CDR3 is 15 amino acids. The CDR3 bases are TGCGCCAGCAGCTCTATGACAGGGGGGAACACTGAAGCTTTCTTT. This sequence encodes CASSSMTGGNTEAFF.

This clone showed up just once. The chain employs TRBV7-8 and TRBJ2-1; TRBD2 aligns across 7 bases. The germline V gene encodes CDR1 SGHVS and CDR2 FQNEAQ. V trimming: 3 bases; J trimming: 2 bases; junction bases outside the gene matches: 10. The CDR3 is 17 residues long. CDR3 in DNA: TGTGCCAGCAGCTTCATTAGGGCGGGAGTGACCTACAATGAGCAGTTCTTC. The encoded protein is CASSFIRAGVTYNEQFF.

The chain links TRBV28 to TRBJ2-7; the match to TRBD2 covers 14 bases. The CDR3 has 14 residues. With 8 bases clipped from V and 6 bases from J, the junction kept 6 bases outside the gene matches. Germline values: CDR1 MDHEN, CDR2 SYDVKM. CDR3 nucleotides: TGTGCCAGCGAGGGGACTAGCGGGGGCCTCGAGCAGTACTTC. Translation gives CASEGTSGGLEQYF.

This clone is labeled as medium-sized. The V gene is TRBV19, the J gene TRBJ1-5; D ambiguous. CDR3 length: 17 residues. Trimming stripped 3 bases from V and 6 bases from J, with 21 bases between. Germline lookup yields CDR1 LNHDA and CDR2 SQIVND (reference sequence). In DNA, the CDR3 is TGTGCCAGTAGTATGGCCAGAATTTATAAGTTGGGTCAGCCCCAGCATTTT. Translating it yields CASSMARIYKLGQPQHF.

Within the sample, this clone is medium-sized. Written as DNA, the CDR3 is TGTGCCAGCAGCGATCGGGTCCACTATGGCTACACCTTC. Its protein is CASSDRVHYGYTF. The V call is TRBV9, the J call TRBJ1-2; D is unresolved. Trimming removed 3 bases from V and 3 bases from J, with 9 bases in between. The germline V gene has CDR1 SGDLS and CDR2 YYNGEE. The CDR3 contains 13 residues.